Following are 25 T cell receptor beta chains from one sample sequenced in a study of blood T cell repertoires in COVID-19. Data came from immunoSEQ multiplex PCR; TCRdb stores just in-frame clones and leaves some out. The sample has 90,000 or so clones, over 75% seen once. Sequencing was carried out using peripheral blood. These receptors were obtained from a human donor in a cohort sampled during active COVID-19.

The chain joins TRBV18 to TRBJ1-5; D not certain. CDR1 KGHSH and CDR2 LQKENI come from the germline V gene. Trimming removed 2 bases from V and 6 bases from J, with 8 bases in between. The CDR3 length is 13 residues. CDR3 protein: CASSPKTGQPQHF. The CDR3 DNA follows: TGTGCCAGCTCACCAAAAACGGGTCAGCCCCAGCATTTT.

J is TRBJ2-5 and V is TRBV21-1; the table's D call of TRBD2 was not tested on the DNA. TRBV21-1 constitutes a pseudogene. The CDR3 is 18 residues long. DNA for the CDR3: TGTGCCAGCCTTAACCACGGGCCCGCGGGGGGGGGCCAAGAGACCCAGTACTTC. Protein product: CASLNHGPAGGGQETQYF.

This clone was counted once. The genes are TRBV19 and TRBJ1-2; D is possibly TRBD1 (5 bases). Germline assignment: CDR1 LNHDA and CDR2 SQIVND (reference sequence). V dropped 6 bases and J dropped 1 base, with 15 bases sitting between them. The CDR3 is 15 residues long. In DNA form, the CDR3 reads TGTGCCAGTAGCCCCCCGGCCGGGGGTAACTATGGCTACACCTTC. It specifies CASSPPAGGNYGYTF.

The CDR3 DNA is TGCAGTGCTAGTAGCCCCGGTCTCGAGCAGTACTTC. Its translation is CSASSPGLEQYF. The chain has TRBV20-1 and TRBJ2-7; D gene unclear. The CDR3 spans 12 residues. V was trimmed by 3 bases and J by 6 bases, leaving 12 bases between them. CDR1 DFQATT and CDR2 SNEGSKA come from the germline V gene (reference sequence).

The chain recombines TRBV29-1 with TRBJ1-3; tentative D call: TRBD1 (6 bases). Germline loops: CDR1 SQVTM, CDR2 ANQGSEA. The CDR3 totals 14 residues. V was shortened by 0 bases and J by 0 bases, with 6 bases between the two germline ends. Written as DNA, the CDR3 is TGCAGCGTTGAAGACAGGGGCTCTGGAAACACCATATATTTT. It is translated as CSVEDRGSGNTIYF.

V is TRBV6-2 or TRBV6-3 and J is TRBJ2-7; TRBD2 aligns across 10 bases. The CDR3 is 14 amino acids. Looked up from germline, CDR1 is MNHEY and CDR2 is SVGEGT. The junction had 6 bases not matched to a gene; V was cut back by 5 bases and J by 5 bases. CDR3 loop: CASSVASGGDEQYF. The CDR3 coding sequence is TGTGCCAGCAGTGTAGCTAGCGGGGGTGACGAGCAGTACTTC.

The chain carries TRBV15 and TRBJ2-3, with D uncertain. The germline CDR1 and CDR2 sequences are LNHNV and YYDKDF (reference sequence). The CDR3 length is 15 residues. The V end lost 0 bases, the J end lost 5 bases, and 12 bases lay between the germline ends. The chain's CDR3 is CATSRDLSTGDTQYF. The CDR3 nucleotides are TGTGCCACCAGCAGAGATCTTTCAACCGGAGATACGCAGTATTTT.

This clone has ten or more counts. The chain has TRBV19 and TRBJ1-6; D may be TRBD1 (5 bases). The CDR3 loop spans 14 amino acids. V lost 6 bases and J 7 bases, leaving 13 bases between the germline ends. CDR1 is LNHDA and CDR2 is SQIVND in the germline V gene (reference sequence). The CDR3 coding sequence is TGTGCCAGTAGCAAAGCGGGGCTCAATTCACCCCTCCACTTT. Its translation: CASSKAGLNSPLHF.

This clone was found once. V gene TRBV2 combines with J gene TRBJ1-2; a weak D match, TRBD1 (6 bases). The CDR3 runs 15 residues. Germline CDR1 reads SNHLY; CDR2 reads FYNNEI. V shed 2 bases and J shed 2 bases, with 12 bases lying between them. The CDR3 DNA follows: TGTGCCAGCAGTGAAACGGGCAGGGGAAACTATGGCTACACCTTC. This translates into CASSETGRGNYGYTF.

The chain recombines TRBV4-1 with TRBJ2-1, with D perhaps TRBD1 (6 bases). The CDR3 length is 16 residues. Germline CDR1 and CDR2: MGHRA and YSYEKL. V lost 0 bases to trimming and J lost 3 bases, with 12 bases between them. In nucleotides, the CDR3 is TGCGCCAGCAGCCAAGACCCGGACAGAGGCTACAATGAGCAGTTCTTC. Translating it yields CASSQDPDRGYNEQFF.

V gene TRBV4-3 combines with J gene TRBJ2-2; 7 bases line up with TRBD2. V shed 1 base, J shed 5 bases, and the junction held 7 bases outside the gene matches. Germline V gene lookup returns CDR1 LGHNA and CDR2 YSLEER. CDR3 length: 16 residues. The CDR3 DNA follows: TGCGCCAGCAGCCAAGCGCGGGGGACGAGGACCGGGGAGCTGTTTTTT. Amino acid sequence: CASSQARGTRTGELFF.

The chain employs TRBV28 and TRBJ2-3; D ambiguous. Per the germline V gene, CDR1 is MDHEN and CDR2 is SYDVKM. The V end lost 6 bases, the J end lost 2 bases, and 3 bases lay between the germline ends. The CDR3 consists of 11 residues. The CDR3 DNA reads TGTGCCAGCAGCTACACAGATACGCAGTATTTT. Translation: CASSYTDTQYF.

This clone was observed once. The V and J genes are TRBV7-6 and TRBJ2-2; 7 bases align to TRBD2. The CDR3 runs to 15 residues. V shed 4 bases and J 6 bases; nucleotides not matched to a gene: 8. Germline CDR1 reads SGHVS; CDR2 reads FNYEAQ. In nucleotides, the CDR3 is TGTGCCAGCAGCTCCGGACTAGTAGCGGCCGGGGAGCTGTTTTTT. This encodes CASSSGLVAAGELFF.

The genes are TRBV29-1 and TRBJ2-7; D not certain. The CDR3 sequence is 11 residues long. CDR1 and CDR2 from the germline V gene are SQVTM and ANQGSEA. The V end lost 4 bases, the J end lost 6 bases, and 10 bases lay between the germline ends. CDR3 in amino acids: CSVVSTREQYF. The CDR3 coding sequence is TGCAGCGTTGTGTCGACTCGCGAGCAGTACTTC.

The chain links TRBV15 to TRBJ2-5; 9 positions agree with TRBD2. CDR1 and CDR2 (germline): LNHNV, YYDKDF (reference sequence). The CDR3 is 15 amino acids. With V trimmed by 1 base and J by 5 bases, 5 bases remained unmatched. CDR3 sequence (DNA): TGTGCCACCAGCAGAGGCGGGGGGGCTCTGGAGACCCAGTACTTC. It yields the protein CATSRGGGALETQYF.

V gene TRBV23-1 combines with J gene TRBJ1-1; TRBD1 matches 7 bases. TRBV23-1 falls under the ORF class, with uncertain function. V trimming: 3 bases; J trimming: 4 bases; junction bases outside the gene matches: 14. There are 17 residues in the CDR3. The CDR3 DNA reads TGCGCCAGCAGTCACAGGGAGAGACAGGGTAAGGGCACTGAAGCTTTCTTT. Protein: CASSHRERQGKGTEAFF.

V usage is TRBV19 and J usage is TRBJ2-7; no reliable D call. The CDR3 is 15 amino acids. Germline-derived CDR1 and CDR2 are LNHDA and SQIVND (reference sequence). The V and J ends lost 3 bases and 0 bases respectively, with 12 bases between them. In DNA, the CDR3 is TGTGCCAGTAGTATTCGCGGAGTTTCCTCCTACGAGCAGTACTTC. Protein sequence: CASSIRGVSSYEQYF.

The V and J genes are TRBV10-1 and TRBJ1-3; D not certain. The germline V and J ends were trimmed by 9 bases and 2 bases, with 5 bases remaining between them. Looked up from germline, CDR1 is WNHNN and CDR2 is SYGVQD (reference sequence). The length of the CDR3 is 11 residues. The CDR3 loop reads CASQAGNTIYF. In DNA, the CDR3 is TGCGCCAGTCAGGCTGGAAACACCATATATTTT.

The chain uses TRBV4-1 and TRBJ2-7; D may be TRBD2 (5 bases). CDR3 length: 12 amino acids. Germline CDR1 and CDR2: MGHRA and YSYEKL. Trimming left V 4 bases short and J 3 bases short, with 7 bases between. The CDR3: CASSPDFYEQYF. CDR3 DNA: TGCGCCAGCAGCCCGGACTTCTACGAGCAGTACTTC.

The gene calls are TRBV19 and TRBJ2-1; D perhaps matches TRBD2 (6 bases). The CDR3 contains 17 residues. Trimming pared 10 bases from V and 10 bases from J, leaving 32 bases between. Per the germline V gene, CDR1 is LNHDA and CDR2 is SQIVND (reference sequence). CDR3 loop: CATSRRWDGGIPSEQFF. The CDR3 DNA sequence: TGTGCCACAAGCCGTAGGTGGGACGGGGGTATCCCCTCCGAGCAGTTCTTC.

This sequence joins TRBV5-8 and TRBJ2-7; 9 positions match TRBD1. Germline loops: CDR1 SGHTS, CDR2 YDEGEE. J lost 5 bases, V lost 1 base, and 4 bases had no gene match. The CDR3 is 14 amino acids. CDR3 region: CASSLTDRGNEQYF. DNA of the CDR3: TGTGCCAGCAGCTTGACGGACAGGGGCAACGAGCAGTACTTC.

The V and J genes are TRBV9 and TRBJ2-1, with 9 bases identical to TRBD1. J lost 5 bases, V lost 3 bases, and 6 bases had no gene match. Germline V gene data show CDR1 as SGDLS and CDR2 as YYNGEE. The CDR3 covers 15 residues. For the CDR3, the DNA is TGTGCCAGCAGCGACCGGGACAGGGTCAACAATGAGCAGTTCTTC. Amino acid sequence: CASSDRDRVNNEQFF.

This clone was seen more than once but under ten times. This chain uses TRBV7-9 with TRBJ1-2; D might be TRBD1 (5 bases). Germline loops: CDR1 SEHNR, CDR2 FQNEAQ (reference sequence). CDR3 length: 15 residues. The V gene lost 5 bases and the J gene lost 2 bases, with 15 bases spanning the gap. The CDR3 loop is CASSLDSRGNYGYTF. In DNA form, the CDR3 reads TGTGCCAGCAGCCTAGACTCGCGGGGGAACTATGGCTACACCTTC.

This clone was counted a few times. The V gene is TRBV4-3, the J gene TRBJ1-5; D gene ambiguous. Trimming removed 0 bases at V and 7 bases at J, with 16 bases between. This CDR3 has 16 residues. Per the germline V gene, CDR1 is LGHNA and CDR2 is YSLEER. CDR3 residues: CASSQDHGEFGQPQHF. CDR3 nucleotide sequence: TGCGCCAGCAGCCAAGATCATGGGGAGTTTGGGCAGCCCCAGCATTTT.

The chain links TRBV5-1 to TRBJ1-1; D gene unclear. This CDR3 comprises 15 residues. Trimming shortened V by 7 bases and J by 1 base, and 17 bases separated the two germline ends. The germline gives CDR1 SGHRS, CDR2 YFSETQ. CDR3 residues: CASGEPGDGNTEAFF. CDR3 nucleotides: TGCGCCAGCGGGGAGCCCGGAGATGGGAACACTGAAGCTTTCTTT. Supplemented by reference TRBV5-1 and TRBJ1-1, the full variable domain reads KAGVTQTPRYLIKTRGQQVTLSCSPISGHRSVSWYQQTPGQGLQFLFEYFSETQRNKGNFPGRFSGRQFSNSRSEMNVSTLELGDSALYLCASGEPGDGNTEAFFGQGTRLTVV.